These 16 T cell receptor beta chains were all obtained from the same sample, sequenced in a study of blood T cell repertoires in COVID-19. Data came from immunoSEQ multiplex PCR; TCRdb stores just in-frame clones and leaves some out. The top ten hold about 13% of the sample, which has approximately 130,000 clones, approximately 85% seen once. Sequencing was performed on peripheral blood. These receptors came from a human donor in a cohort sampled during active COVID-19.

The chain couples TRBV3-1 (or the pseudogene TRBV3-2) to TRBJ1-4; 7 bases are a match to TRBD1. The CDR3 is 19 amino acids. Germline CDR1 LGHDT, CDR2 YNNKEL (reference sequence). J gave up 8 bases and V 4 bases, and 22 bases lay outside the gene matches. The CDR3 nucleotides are TGTGCCAGCAGCCGACGACAGGGCGGACCATATGGGGTGTCCGAAAAACTGTTTTTT. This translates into CASSRRQGGPYGVSEKLFF.

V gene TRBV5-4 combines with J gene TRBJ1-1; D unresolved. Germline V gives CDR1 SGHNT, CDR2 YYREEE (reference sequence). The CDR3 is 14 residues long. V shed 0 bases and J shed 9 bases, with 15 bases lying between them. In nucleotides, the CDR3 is TGTGCCAGCAGCTTGGCCGGCACAGTCAGACAAGCTTTCTTT. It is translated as CASSLAGTVRQAFF.

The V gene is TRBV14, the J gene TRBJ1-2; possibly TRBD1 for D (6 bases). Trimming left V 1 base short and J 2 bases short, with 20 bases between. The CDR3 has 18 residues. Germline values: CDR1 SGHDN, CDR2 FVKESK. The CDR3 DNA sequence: TGTGCCAGCAGCCAAGGGACAGCCGAAGCTAAAAGGAACTATGGCTACACCTTC. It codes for CASSQGTAEAKRNYGYTF.

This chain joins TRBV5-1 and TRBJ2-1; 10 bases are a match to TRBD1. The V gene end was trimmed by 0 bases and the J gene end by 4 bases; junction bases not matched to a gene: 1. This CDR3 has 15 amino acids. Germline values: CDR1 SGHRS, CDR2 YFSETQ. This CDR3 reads CASSLGDRGYNEQFF. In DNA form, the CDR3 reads TGCGCCAGCAGCTTGGGGGACAGGGGTTACAATGAGCAGTTCTTC.

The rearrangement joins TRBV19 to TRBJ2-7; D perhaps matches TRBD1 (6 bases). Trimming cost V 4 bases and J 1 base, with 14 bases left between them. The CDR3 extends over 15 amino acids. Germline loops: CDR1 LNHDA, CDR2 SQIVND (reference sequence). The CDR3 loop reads CASSNPGDGSYEQYF. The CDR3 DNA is TGTGCCAGTAGTAACCCAGGGGACGGTTCCTACGAGCAGTACTTC.

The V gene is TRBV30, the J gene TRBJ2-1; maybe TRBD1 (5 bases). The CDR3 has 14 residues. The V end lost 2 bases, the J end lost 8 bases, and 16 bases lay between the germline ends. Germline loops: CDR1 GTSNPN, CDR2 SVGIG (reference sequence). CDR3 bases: TGTGCCTGGAGTCGAGCCCTAGGGGAATATGAGCAGTTCTTC. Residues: CAWSRALGEYEQFF.

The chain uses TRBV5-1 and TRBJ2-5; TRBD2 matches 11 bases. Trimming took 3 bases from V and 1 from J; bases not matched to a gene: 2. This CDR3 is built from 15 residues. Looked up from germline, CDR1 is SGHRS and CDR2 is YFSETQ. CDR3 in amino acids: CASSSGLAVQETQYF. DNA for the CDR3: TGCGCCAGCAGCTCGGGACTAGCGGTCCAAGAGACCCAGTACTTC.

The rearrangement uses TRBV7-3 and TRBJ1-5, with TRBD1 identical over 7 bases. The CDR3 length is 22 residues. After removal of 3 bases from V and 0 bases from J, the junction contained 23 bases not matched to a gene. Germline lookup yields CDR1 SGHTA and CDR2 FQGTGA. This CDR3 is CASSFSGTAQANPIYSNQPQHF. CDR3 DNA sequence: TGTGCCAGCAGCTTCTCCGGGACAGCACAAGCCAATCCTATTTATAGCAATCAGCCCCAGCATTTT. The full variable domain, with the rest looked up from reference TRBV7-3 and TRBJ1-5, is GAGVSQTPSNKVTEKGKYVELRCDPISGHTALYWYRQSLGQGPEFLIYFQGTGAADDSGLPNDRFFAVRPEGSVSTLKIQRTERGDSAVYLCASSFSGTAQANPIYSNQPQHFGDGTRLSIL.

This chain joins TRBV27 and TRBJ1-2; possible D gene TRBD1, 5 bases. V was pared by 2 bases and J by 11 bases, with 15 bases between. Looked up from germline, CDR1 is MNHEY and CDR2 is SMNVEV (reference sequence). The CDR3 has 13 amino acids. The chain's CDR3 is CASSLSRAAGYTF. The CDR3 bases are TGTGCCAGCAGTTTAAGCAGGGCAGCTGGGTACACCTTC.

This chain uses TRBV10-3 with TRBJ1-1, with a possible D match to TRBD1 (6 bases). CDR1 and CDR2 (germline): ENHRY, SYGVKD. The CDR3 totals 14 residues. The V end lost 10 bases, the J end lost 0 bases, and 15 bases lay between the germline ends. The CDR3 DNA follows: TGTGCCACCAGCCAGGGGCTCATGAACACTGAAGCTTTCTTT. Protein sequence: CATSQGLMNTEAFF.

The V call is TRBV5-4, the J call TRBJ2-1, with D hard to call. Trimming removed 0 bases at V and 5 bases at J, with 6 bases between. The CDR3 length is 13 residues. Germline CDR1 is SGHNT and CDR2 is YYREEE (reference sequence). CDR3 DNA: TGTGCCAGCAGCTTGGACAGCAACAATGAGCAGTTCTTC. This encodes CASSLDSNNEQFF. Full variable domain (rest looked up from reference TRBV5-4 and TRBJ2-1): ETGVTQSPTHLIKTRGQQVTLRCSSQSGHNTVSWYQQALGQGPQFIFQYYREEENGRGNFPPRFSGLQFPNYSSELNVNALELDDSALYLCASSLDSNNEQFFGPGTRLTVL.

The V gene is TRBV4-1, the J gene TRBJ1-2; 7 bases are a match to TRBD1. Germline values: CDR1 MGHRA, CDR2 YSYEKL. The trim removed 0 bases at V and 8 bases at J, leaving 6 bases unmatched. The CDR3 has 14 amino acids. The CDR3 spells CASSQDRGAGGYTF. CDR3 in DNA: TGCGCCAGCAGCCAAGACAGGGGGGCAGGAGGCTACACCTTC.

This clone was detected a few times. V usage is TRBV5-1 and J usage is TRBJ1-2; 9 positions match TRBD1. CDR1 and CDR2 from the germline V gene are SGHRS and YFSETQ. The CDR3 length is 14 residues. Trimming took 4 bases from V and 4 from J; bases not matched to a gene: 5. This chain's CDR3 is CASSGGTGLYGYTF. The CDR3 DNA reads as TGCGCCAGCAGCGGCGGGACAGGGCTCTATGGCTACACCTTC.

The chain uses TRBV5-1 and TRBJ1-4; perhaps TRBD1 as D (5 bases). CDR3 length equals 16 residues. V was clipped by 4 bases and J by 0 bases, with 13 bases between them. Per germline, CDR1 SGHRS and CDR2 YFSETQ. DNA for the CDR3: TGCGCCAGCAGCCCCAGCAGACAGACAACTAATGAAAAACTGTTTTTT. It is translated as CASSPSRQTTNEKLFF.

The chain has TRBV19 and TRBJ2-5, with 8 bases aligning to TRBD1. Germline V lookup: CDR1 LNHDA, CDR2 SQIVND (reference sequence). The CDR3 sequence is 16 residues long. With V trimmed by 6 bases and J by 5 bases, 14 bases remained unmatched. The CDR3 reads CASRMTGEYDLETQYF. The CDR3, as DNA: TGTGCCAGTAGAATGACAGGGGAGTATGATCTGGAGACCCAGTACTTC.

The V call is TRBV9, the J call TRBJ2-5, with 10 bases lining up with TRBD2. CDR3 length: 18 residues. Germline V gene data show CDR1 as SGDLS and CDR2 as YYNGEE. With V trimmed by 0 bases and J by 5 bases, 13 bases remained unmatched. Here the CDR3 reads CASSVGALAGAQRETQYF. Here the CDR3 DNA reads TGTGCCAGCAGCGTAGGAGCTCTAGCGGGGGCCCAACGTGAGACCCAGTACTTC.